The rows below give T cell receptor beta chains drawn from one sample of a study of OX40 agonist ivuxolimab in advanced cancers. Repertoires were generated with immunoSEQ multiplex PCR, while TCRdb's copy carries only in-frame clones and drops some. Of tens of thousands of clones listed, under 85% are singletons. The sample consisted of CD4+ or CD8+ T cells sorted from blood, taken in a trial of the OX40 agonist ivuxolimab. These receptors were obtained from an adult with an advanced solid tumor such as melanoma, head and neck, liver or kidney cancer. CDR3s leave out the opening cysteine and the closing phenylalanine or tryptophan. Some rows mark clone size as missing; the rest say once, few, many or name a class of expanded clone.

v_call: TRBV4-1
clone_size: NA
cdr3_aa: ASSQVSVRAYGYT

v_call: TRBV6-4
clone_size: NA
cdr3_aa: ASSVDGNTEAF

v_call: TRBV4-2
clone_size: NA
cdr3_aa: ASSQPPRQGDSPLH

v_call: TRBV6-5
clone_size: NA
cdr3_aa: ASSKTGEGSYT

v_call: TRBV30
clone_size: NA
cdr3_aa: ARKTGRRAEAF

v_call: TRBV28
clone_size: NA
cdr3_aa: ASRGSPQETQY

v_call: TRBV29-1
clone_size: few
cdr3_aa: SVVTPGNTIY

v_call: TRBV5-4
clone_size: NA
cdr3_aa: ASSRRQHSPLH

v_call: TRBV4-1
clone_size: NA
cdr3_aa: ASSQGQGRSNQPQH

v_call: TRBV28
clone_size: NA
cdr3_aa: ASSINYGYT

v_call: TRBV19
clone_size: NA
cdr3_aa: ASRNRGSLLDTQY

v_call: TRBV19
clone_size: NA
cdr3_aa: ASSMERGGEGYT

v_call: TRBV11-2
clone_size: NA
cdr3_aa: ASSRDRGQKQY

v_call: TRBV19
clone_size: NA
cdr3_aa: ASSPMGQGGGNQPQH

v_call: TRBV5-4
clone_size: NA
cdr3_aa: ASSLFQGRTGELF

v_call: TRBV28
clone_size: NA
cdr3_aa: ASSQSGGAGETQY

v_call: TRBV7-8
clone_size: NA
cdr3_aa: ASSLTGTAVGEKLF